Below, 30 T cell receptor beta chains from the same sample are listed, as sequenced in a study of T cell responses to AZD1222 COVID-19 vaccine. The repertoire was sequenced with immunoSEQ multiplex PCR; TCRdb's copy has only in-frame clones and lacks some. The profile covers 45,000 to 55,000 clones, with around four fifths appearing a single time and roughly a tenth taken by the ten largest. This sample comprised peripheral blood, obtained on day 0 of AZD1222 vaccination. The receptors shown here come from an adult in good health.

The chain is built from TRBV14 and TRBJ1-2; D might be TRBD1 (5 bases). The CDR3 has 15 residues. V dropped 1 base and J dropped 1 base, with 10 bases sitting between them. Looked up from germline, CDR1 is SGHDN and CDR2 is FVKESK. Here the CDR3 reads CASSQAGDSNYGYTF. Here the CDR3 DNA reads TGTGCCAGCAGCCAAGCGGGAGACAGTAACTATGGCTACACCTTC.

A single count supports this clone. This chain uses TRBV5-1 with TRBJ1-1, with unresolved D. The V and J ends lost 3 bases and 2 bases respectively, with 5 bases between them. Per the germline V gene, CDR1 is SGHRS and CDR2 is YFSETQ. The CDR3 has 12 amino acids. The CDR3 DNA is TGCGCCAGCAGCTCCTACAACACTGAAGCTTTCTTT. Its protein product is CASSSYNTEAFF.

This clone was recorded only once. The CDR3 coding sequence is TGTGCCAGCAGCTCGCCGGGCTCCTACAATGAGCAGTTCTTC. Protein sequence: CASSSPGSYNEQFF. The rearrangement uses TRBV7-9 and TRBJ2-1; D not certain. V was clipped by 4 bases and J by 0 bases, with 7 bases between them. CDR3 size: 14 residues. Germline-derived CDR1 and CDR2 are SEHNR and FQNEAQ (reference sequence).

CDR3 region: CASSAQGFDGYTF. For the CDR3, the DNA is TGTGCCAGCAGCGCACAGGGTTTTGATGGCTACACCTTC. This chain joins TRBV2 and TRBJ1-2; the D gene is possibly TRBD1 (6 bases). Germline CDR1 reads SNHLY; CDR2 reads FYNNEI. Trimming left V 6 bases short and J 6 bases short, with 14 bases between. This CDR3 comprises 13 residues.

This rearrangement joins TRBV6-5 to TRBJ1-6, with D tentatively TRBD1 (5 bases). The V end lost 3 bases, the J end lost 12 bases, and 18 bases lay between the germline ends. The CDR3 has 15 amino acids. Germline assignment: CDR1 MNHEY and CDR2 SVGAGI. CDR3 region: CASSYRRDLGVPLHF. The CDR3 DNA follows: TGTGCCAGCAGTTATCGGAGGGATCTGGGGGTACCCCTCCACTTT.

The V call is TRBV4-1, the J call TRBJ1-6; TRBD1 matches at 8 bases. J was trimmed by 4 bases and V by 0 bases; bases with no gene match: 11. Germline CDR1 reads MGHRA; CDR2 reads YSYEKL. This CDR3 spans 19 amino acids. The CDR3 sequence is CASSQEGQAHFSYNSPLHF. The CDR3 coding sequence is TGCGCCAGCAGCCAAGAGGGACAGGCCCACTTTTCTTATAATTCACCCCTCCACTTT.

Remarks on this clone: Germline is not matched at one junction end, which may reflect a read error. The chain employs TRBV6-5 and TRBJ1-5; the D gene is possibly TRBD1 (5 bases). CDR3 length: 15 amino acids. Germline lookup yields CDR1 MNHEY and CDR2 SVGAGI. The CDR3 loop reads CASSDSQGKNQPQHF. For the CDR3, the DNA is TGTGCCAGCAGTGACTCGCAGGGCAAAAATCAGCCCCAGCATTTT.

The CDR3 protein is CASTPRGQETQYF. CDR3 DNA sequence: TGTGCCAGCACCCCCCGCGGCCAAGAGACCCAGTACTTC. The rearrangement joins TRBV6-5 to TRBJ2-5; D uncertain. CDR1 and CDR2 from the germline V gene are MNHEY and SVGAGI. Trimming shortened V by 7 bases and J by 1 base, and 10 bases separated the two germline ends. The CDR3 is made up of 13 amino acids.

The rearrangement links TRBV2 to TRBJ2-4, with 8 bases aligning to TRBD1. Germline V gene sequence: CDR1 SNHLY, CDR2 FYNNEI. This CDR3 is built from 15 residues. J lost 2 bases, V lost 6 bases, and 6 bases had no gene match. The DNA for the CDR3 is TGTGCCAGCAGACAACAGGGGGGCTCCAAAAACATTCAGTACTTC. Residues: CASRQQGGSKNIQYF.

V and J are TRBV7-7 and TRBJ2-2, with unresolved D. CDR1 SSHAT and CDR2 FNYEAQ come from the germline V gene (reference sequence). The CDR3 contains 13 residues. V lost 1 base and J 6 bases, leaving 6 bases between the germline ends. The CDR3 region is CASSLGASGELFF. CDR3 DNA sequence: TGTGCCAGCAGCTTAGGGGCATCCGGGGAGCTGTTTTTT.

The chain is built from TRBV15 and TRBJ2-7; D may be TRBD1 (6 bases). The CDR3 contains 17 residues. The V gene lost 1 base and the J gene lost 6 bases, with 22 bases spanning the gap. Germline V gene sequence: CDR1 LNHNV, CDR2 YYDKDF (reference sequence). The CDR3 region is CATSRGLPSGVLREQYF. The CDR3 bases are TGTGCCACCAGCAGAGGGCTTCCGTCAGGGGTTCTCCGCGAGCAGTACTTC.

The chain combines TRBV18 with TRBJ1-5; 7 positions agree with TRBD1. This CDR3 comprises 15 residues. CDR1 and CDR2 (germline): KGHSH, LQKENI. V lost 3 bases and J lost 4; bases outside the gene matches: 6. CDR3 DNA sequence: TGTGCCAGCTCACCGAGCGCAGGGGGGAATCAGCCCCAGCATTTT. Its translation is CASSPSAGGNQPQHF.

The J gene is TRBJ1-1, the V gene TRBV5-1; 9 bases align to TRBD1. J gave up 8 bases and V 0 bases, and 2 bases lay outside the gene matches. CDR1 is SGHRS, CDR2 YFSETQ, per germline. The CDR3 is 13 residues long. The CDR3: CASSLVGTGEAFF. In nucleotides, the CDR3 is TGCGCCAGCAGCTTGGTGGGGACAGGGGAAGCTTTCTTT.

V is TRBV5-5 and J is TRBJ1-6; possible D gene TRBD1, 5 bases. V lost 0 bases and J 2 bases, leaving 12 bases between the germline ends. The CDR3 is 17 residues long. From germline, CDR1 is SGHKS and CDR2 YYEKEE (reference sequence). The CDR3 protein is CASSLGQPGPYNSPLHF. CDR3 DNA: TGTGCCAGCAGCTTGGGACAGCCGGGCCCCTATAATTCACCCCTCCACTTT.

The chain's CDR3 is CASSPRINTEAFF. DNA for the CDR3: TGTGCCAGCAGCCCCAGGATCAACACTGAAGCTTTCTTT. The rearrangement joins TRBV7-8 to TRBJ1-1; D is uncertain. V dropped 5 bases and J dropped 2 bases, with 9 bases sitting between them. CDR3 length: 13 amino acids. Germline V CDR1 and CDR2: SGHVS, FQNEAQ.

This chain connects TRBV24-1 to TRBJ2-1; 10 bases fit TRBD2. In germline, CDR1 is KGHDR, CDR2 SFDVKD. Trimming took 3 bases from V and 7 from J; bases not matched to a gene: 2. This CDR3 contains 14 residues. CDR3 coding DNA: TGTGCCACCAGTGATGAGCGGGGGGGAAATGAGCAGTTCTTC. It codes for CATSDERGGNEQFF.

The chain is built from TRBV24-1 and TRBJ1-4; D might be TRBD1 (5 bases). CDR3 size: 13 residues. The V gene lost 7 bases and the J gene lost 5 bases, with 10 bases spanning the gap. CDR1 is KGHDR and CDR2 is SFDVKD in the germline V gene. The CDR3 coding sequence is TGTGCCACCAGAGACAGTGCAAATGAAAAACTGTTTTTT. Amino acid sequence: CATRDSANEKLFF.

This clone was picked up a small number of times. The chain couples TRBV24-1 to TRBJ1-3; D not certain. This CDR3 is built from 13 residues. The V gene lost 6 bases and the J gene lost 10 bases, with 15 bases spanning the gap. The germline gives CDR1 KGHDR, CDR2 SFDVKD. As DNA, the CDR3 is TGTGCCACCAGTTCGGGATCCCTGGGGACCATATATTTT. It is translated as CATSSGSLGTIYF.

The rearrangement joins TRBV18 to TRBJ2-1; 8 nucleotides align to TRBD2. The junction had 5 bases not matched to a gene; V was cut back by 4 bases and J by 15 bases. The CDR3 has 11 residues. CDR1 is KGHSH, CDR2 LQKENI, per germline. The CDR3 nucleotides read TGTGCCAGCTCACTTGGGACTAGAGGGTTCTTC. Amino acids: CASSLGTRGFF. The variable domain in full, completed from reference TRBV18 and TRBJ2-1, reads NAGVMQNPRHLVRRRGQEARLRCSPMKGHSHVYWYRQLPEEGLKFMVYLQKENIIDESGMPKERFSAEFPKEGPSILRIQQVVRGDSAAYFCASSLGTRGFFGPGTRLTVL.

This chain links TRBV10-3 with TRBJ1-4; 9 bases are a match to TRBD1. The CDR3 loop spans 16 amino acids. The V segment lost 3 bases and the J segment 3 bases; nucleotides outside the gene matches: 5. CDR1 ENHRY and CDR2 SYGVKD come from the germline V gene. The CDR3 loop is CAISEQGAPPNEKLFF. DNA of the CDR3: TGTGCCATCAGTGAACAGGGGGCGCCTCCTAATGAAAAACTGTTTTTT.

This clone has only a few counts. V usage is TRBV6-5 and J usage is TRBJ2-7, with a possible D match to TRBD2 (5 bases). Trimming took off 5 bases at V and 2 bases at J, with 13 bases between the two ends. CDR1 is MNHEY and CDR2 is SVGAGI in the germline V gene. The CDR3 is 14 amino acids. For the CDR3, the DNA is TGTGCCAGCAGTACGGACGGAGGAACCTACGAGCAGTACTTC. Translated, it gives CASSTDGGTYEQYF.

V usage is TRBV2 and J usage is TRBJ2-1; no reliable D call. V was pared by 4 bases and J by 10 bases, with 11 bases between. There are 12 residues in the CDR3. Looked up from germline, CDR1 is SNHLY and CDR2 is FYNNEI. The CDR3 spells CASSVPPREQFF. CDR3 in DNA: TGTGCCAGCAGTGTACCTCCGAGGGAGCAGTTCTTC.

The rearrangement joins TRBV6-1 to TRBJ1-5; D is unclear. CDR1 and CDR2 from the germline V gene are MNHNS and SASEGT. V lost 1 base and J 6 bases, leaving 10 bases between the germline ends. This CDR3 is 14 amino acids long. The CDR3 DNA reads as TGTGCCAGCAGTGAAGGGCTGTCGGCTCAGCCCCAGCATTTT. This translates into CASSEGLSAQPQHF.

V is TRBV30 and J is TRBJ1-1; perhaps TRBD1 as D (5 bases). The CDR3 sequence is 15 residues long. Germline CDR1 reads GTSNPN; CDR2 reads SVGIG (reference sequence). V was shortened by 2 bases and J by 0 bases, with 13 bases between the two germline ends. DNA for the CDR3: TGTGCCTGGAGTCCCCAGGGCATTATGAACACTGAAGCTTTCTTT. It translates to CAWSPQGIMNTEAFF.

The J gene is TRBJ2-1, the V gene TRBV21-1; TRBD2, the table's D call, lacks a check against the DNA. TRBV21-1 is tagged as a pseudogene. The CDR3 sequence is 15 residues long. The CDR3 loop reads CATGLASMSYNEQFF. In nucleotides, the CDR3 is TGTGCCACCGGACTAGCGTCAATGTCGTACAATGAGCAGTTCTTC.

The chain joins TRBV7-9 to TRBJ1-6, with D tentatively TRBD1 (5 bases). Germline CDR1 is SEHNR and CDR2 is FQNEAQ (reference sequence). Between the trimmed V and J ends, which lost 11 bases and 1 base, there was a span of 12 bases. The CDR3 is made up of 14 amino acids. CDR3 region: CAVWGGSYNSPLHF. The CDR3 nucleotides read TGTGCCGTCTGGGGGGGTTCCTATAATTCACCCCTCCACTTT.

This clone has more than one count but fewer than ten. The chain has TRBV11-2 and TRBJ2-3; D unclear. Trimming stripped 2 bases from V and 6 bases from J, with 9 bases between. Per germline, CDR1 SGHAT and CDR2 FQNNGV. CDR3 length equals 13 residues. The DNA for the CDR3 is TGTGCCAGCAGCTTAAACAAGCCCGATACGCAGTATTTT. This translates into CASSLNKPDTQYF.

This clone was observed once. V and J are TRBV12-3 or TRBV12-4 and TRBJ2-5; possible D gene TRBD2, 5 bases. Trimming took 9 bases from V and 4 from J, leaving 15 bases between them. This CDR3 spans 13 amino acids. CDR3 coding DNA: TGTGCCAGTGGGGAGCCCTTCGGAGAGACCCAGTACTTC. Protein sequence: CASGEPFGETQYF.

The chain couples TRBV19 to TRBJ1-1, with a possible D match to TRBD1 (5 bases). The CDR3 is made up of 14 amino acids. CDR1 and CDR2 from the germline V gene are LNHDA and SQIVND (reference sequence). V dropped 3 bases and J dropped 0 bases, with 8 bases sitting between them. The CDR3 here is CASSMTVMNTEAFF. The CDR3 nucleotides are TGTGCCAGTAGTATGACAGTTATGAACACTGAAGCTTTCTTT.

V and J are TRBV6-5 and TRBJ1-4, with a weak D call TRBD1 (5 bases). The germline V gene encodes CDR1 MNHEY and CDR2 SVGAGI. This CDR3 has 15 residues. V was trimmed by 2 bases and J by 7 bases, leaving 14 bases between them. The CDR3 DNA is TGTGCCAGCAGTTACAAGGGAGGGGAAGGTGAAAAACTGTTTTTT. This gives the protein CASSYKGGEGEKLFF.